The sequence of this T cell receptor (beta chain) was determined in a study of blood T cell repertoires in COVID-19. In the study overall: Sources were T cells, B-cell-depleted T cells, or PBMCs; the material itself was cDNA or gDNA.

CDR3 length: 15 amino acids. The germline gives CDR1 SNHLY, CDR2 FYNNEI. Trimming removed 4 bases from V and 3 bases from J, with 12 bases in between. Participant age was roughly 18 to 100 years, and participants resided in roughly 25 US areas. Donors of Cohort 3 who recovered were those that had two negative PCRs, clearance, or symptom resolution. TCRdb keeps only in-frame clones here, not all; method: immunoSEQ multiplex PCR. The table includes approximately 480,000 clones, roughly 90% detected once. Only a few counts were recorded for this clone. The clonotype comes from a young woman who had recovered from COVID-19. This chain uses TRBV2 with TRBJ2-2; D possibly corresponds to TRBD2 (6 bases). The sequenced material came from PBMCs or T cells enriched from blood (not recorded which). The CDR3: CASSGASGYTGELFF. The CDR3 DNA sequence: TGTGCCAGCAGTGGTGCCAGCGGGTACACCGGGGAGCTGTTTTTT.